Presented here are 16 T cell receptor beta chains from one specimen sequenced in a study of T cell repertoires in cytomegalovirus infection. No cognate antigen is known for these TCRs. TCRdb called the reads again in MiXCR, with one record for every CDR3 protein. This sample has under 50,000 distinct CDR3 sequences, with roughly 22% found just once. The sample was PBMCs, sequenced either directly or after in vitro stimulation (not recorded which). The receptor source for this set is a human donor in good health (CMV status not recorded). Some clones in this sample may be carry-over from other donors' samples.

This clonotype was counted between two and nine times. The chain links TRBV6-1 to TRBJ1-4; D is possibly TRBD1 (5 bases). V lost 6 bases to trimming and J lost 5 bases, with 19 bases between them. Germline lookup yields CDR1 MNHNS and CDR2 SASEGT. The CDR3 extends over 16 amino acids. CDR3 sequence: CASSTNGRDGNEKLFF. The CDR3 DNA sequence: TGTGCCAGCAGCACTAACGGCCGGGACGGAAATGAAAAACTGTTTTTT.

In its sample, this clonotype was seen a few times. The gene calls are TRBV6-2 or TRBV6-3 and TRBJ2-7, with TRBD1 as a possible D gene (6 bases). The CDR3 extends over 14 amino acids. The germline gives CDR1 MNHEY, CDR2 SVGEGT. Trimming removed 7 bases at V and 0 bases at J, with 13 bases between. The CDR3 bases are TGTGCCAGCATCCCACAGGGATTCTCCTACGAGCAGTACTTC. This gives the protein CASIPQGFSYEQYF.

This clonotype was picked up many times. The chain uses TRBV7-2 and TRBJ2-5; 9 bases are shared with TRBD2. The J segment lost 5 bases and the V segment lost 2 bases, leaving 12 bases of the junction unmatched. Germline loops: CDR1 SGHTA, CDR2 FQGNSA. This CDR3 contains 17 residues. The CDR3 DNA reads TGTGCCAGCAGCTTAACTCAATTGGCGGGAGGGAGGGAGACCCAGTACTTC. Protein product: CASSLTQLAGGRETQYF.

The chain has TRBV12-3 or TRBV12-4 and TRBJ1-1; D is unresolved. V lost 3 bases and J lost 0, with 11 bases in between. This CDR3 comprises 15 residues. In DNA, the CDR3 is TGTGCCAGCAGTTTCTCCGGGGAAATGAACACTGAAGCTTTCTTT. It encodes CASSFSGEMNTEAFF.

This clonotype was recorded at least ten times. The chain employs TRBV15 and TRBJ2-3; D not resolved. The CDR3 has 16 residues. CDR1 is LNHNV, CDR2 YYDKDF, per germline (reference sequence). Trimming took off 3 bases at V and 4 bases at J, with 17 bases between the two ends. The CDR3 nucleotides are TGTGCCACCAGCAGCTCCGTGGGGATAGGAGCAGATACGCAGTATTTT. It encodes CATSSSVGIGADTQYF.

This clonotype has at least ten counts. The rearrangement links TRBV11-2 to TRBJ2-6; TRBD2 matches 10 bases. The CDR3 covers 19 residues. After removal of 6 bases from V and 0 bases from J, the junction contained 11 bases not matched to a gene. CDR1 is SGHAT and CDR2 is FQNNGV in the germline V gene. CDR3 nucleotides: TGTGCCAGCAGACCTCAATTAGCGGGGGGATTCTCTGGGGCCAACGTCCTGACTTTC. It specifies CASRPQLAGGFSGANVLTF.

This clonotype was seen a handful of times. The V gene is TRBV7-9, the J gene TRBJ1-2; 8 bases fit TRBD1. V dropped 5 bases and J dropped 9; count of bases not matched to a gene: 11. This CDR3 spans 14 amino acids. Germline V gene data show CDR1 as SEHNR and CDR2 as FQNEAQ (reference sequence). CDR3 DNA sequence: TGTGCCAGCAGCCGCCCGGACAGGGCGGGGAGCTACACCTTC. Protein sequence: CASSRPDRAGSYTF.

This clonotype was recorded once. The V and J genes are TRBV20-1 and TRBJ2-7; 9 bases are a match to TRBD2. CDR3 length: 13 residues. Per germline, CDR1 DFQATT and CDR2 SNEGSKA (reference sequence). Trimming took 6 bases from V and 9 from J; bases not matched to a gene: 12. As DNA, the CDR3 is TGCAGTGCCACCCGACTAGCGGAGGTGGGGCAGTACTTC. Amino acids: CSATRLAEVGQYF.

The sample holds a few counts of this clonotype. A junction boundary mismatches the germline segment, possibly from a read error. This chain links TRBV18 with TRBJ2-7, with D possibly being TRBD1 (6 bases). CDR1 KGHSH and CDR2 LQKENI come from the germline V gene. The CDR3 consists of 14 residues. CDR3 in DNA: TGTGCCAGTTCACCGGGACACCATACCTACGAGCAGTACTTC. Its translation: CASSPGHHTYEQYF.

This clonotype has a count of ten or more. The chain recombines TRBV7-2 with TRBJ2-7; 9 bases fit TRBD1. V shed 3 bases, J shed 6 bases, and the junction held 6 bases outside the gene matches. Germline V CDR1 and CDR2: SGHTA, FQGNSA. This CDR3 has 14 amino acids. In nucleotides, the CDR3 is TGTGCCAGCAGCTTCACGGGACAGGGAGGCGAGCAGTACTTC. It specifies CASSFTGQGGEQYF.

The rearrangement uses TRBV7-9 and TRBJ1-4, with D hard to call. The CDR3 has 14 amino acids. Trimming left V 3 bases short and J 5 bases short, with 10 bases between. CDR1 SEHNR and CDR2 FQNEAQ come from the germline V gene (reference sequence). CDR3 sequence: CASSLDGNNEKLFF. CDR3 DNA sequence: TGTGCCAGCAGCTTGGACGGTAACAATGAAAAACTGTTTTTT. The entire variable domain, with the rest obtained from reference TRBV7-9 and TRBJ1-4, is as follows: DTGVSQNPRHKITKRGQNVTFRCDPISEHNRLYWYRQTLGQGPEFLTYFQNEAQLEKSRLLSDRFSAERPKGSFSTLEIQRTEQGDSAMYLCASSLDGNNEKLFFGSGTQLSVL.

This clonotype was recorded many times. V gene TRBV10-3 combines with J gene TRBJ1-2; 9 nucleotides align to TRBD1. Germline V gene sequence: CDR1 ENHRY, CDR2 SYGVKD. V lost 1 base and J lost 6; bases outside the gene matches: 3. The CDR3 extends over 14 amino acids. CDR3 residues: CAISEFTGGDGYTF. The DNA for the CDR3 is TGTGCCATCAGTGAGTTTACAGGGGGCGATGGCTACACCTTC.

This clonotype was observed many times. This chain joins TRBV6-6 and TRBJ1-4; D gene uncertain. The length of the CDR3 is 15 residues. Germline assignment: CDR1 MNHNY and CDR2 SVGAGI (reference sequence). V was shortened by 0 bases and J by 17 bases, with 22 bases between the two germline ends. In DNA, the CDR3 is TGTGCCAGCAGTTACTCGCGGCCGGAGGCTATACAAGTTTTTTTT. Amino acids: CASSYSRPEAIQVFF.

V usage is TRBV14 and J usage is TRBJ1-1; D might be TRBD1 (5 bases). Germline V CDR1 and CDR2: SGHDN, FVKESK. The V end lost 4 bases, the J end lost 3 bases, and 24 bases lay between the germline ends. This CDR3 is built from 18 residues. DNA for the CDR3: TGTGCCAGCAGCCCTTCCGTAGGGAGGGCCCAAGGGGACACTGAAGCTTTCTTT. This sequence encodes CASSPSVGRAQGDTEAFF.

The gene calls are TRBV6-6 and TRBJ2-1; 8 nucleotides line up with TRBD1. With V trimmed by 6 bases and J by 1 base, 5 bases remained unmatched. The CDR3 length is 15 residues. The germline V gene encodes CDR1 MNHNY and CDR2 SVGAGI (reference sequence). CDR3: CASSRQGLSYNEQFF. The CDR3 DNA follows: TGTGCCAGCAGCCGACAGGGGCTGTCCTACAATGAGCAGTTCTTC.

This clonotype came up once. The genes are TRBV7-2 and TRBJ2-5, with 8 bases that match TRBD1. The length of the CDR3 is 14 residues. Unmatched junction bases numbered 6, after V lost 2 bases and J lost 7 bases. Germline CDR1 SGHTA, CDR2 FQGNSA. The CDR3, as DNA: TGTGCCAGCAGCTTAAAACAGGGGGTAGGGACCCAGTACTTC. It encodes CASSLKQGVGTQYF. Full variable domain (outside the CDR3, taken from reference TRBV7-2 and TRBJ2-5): GAGVSQSPSNKVTEKGKDVELRCDPISGHTALYWYRQSLGQGLEFLIYFQGNSAPDKSGLPSDRFSAERTGGSVSTLTIQRTQQEDSAVYLCASSLKQGVGTQYFGPGTRLLVL.